These T cell receptor beta chains were read from a single sample in a study of PD-1 blockade in classical Hodgkin lymphoma. Method: immunoSEQ multiplex PCR; TCRdb's copy keeps in-frame clones and lacks some. The sample records more than 30,000 clones, roughly 82% being singletons. This specimen consisted of peripheral blood mononuclear cells (PBMCs), obtained at baseline. These TCRs come from a human donor with classical Hodgkin lymphoma. Each CDR3 is given with its conserved first and last residue. The D gene is left open where the match is weak. Clone sizes are given selectively: once, few, many, or a class where the clone is expanded.

D gene,clone size,J gene,V gene,CDR3 DNA,CDR3 protein
-,-,TRBJ1-5,TRBV11-1,TGTGCCAGCAGCTTAAGGGGGGGGAGGTGCGGCAATCAGCCCCAGCATTTT,CASSLRGGRCGNQPQHF
TRBD2,-,TRBJ2-3,TRBV18,TGTGCCAGCTCACCAGGACTAGCGGTCACAGATACGCAGTATTTT,CASSPGLAVTDTQYF
TRBD1,-,TRBJ2-1,TRBV11-2,TGTGCCAGCAGGGGAACCGGGACAGGGGAGCATGAGCAGTTCTTC,CASRGTGTGEHEQFF
TRBD2,-,TRBJ2-7,TRBV7-2,TGTGCCAGCAGCTTAATCAGGGAGGGCGAGCAGTACTTC,CASSLIREGEQYF
-,once,TRBJ2-7,TRBV6-5,TGTGCCAGCAGTTACGGGCGGACTACAACCTACGAGCAGTACTTC,CASSYGRTTTYEQYF
-,-,TRBJ1-2,TRBV7-3,TGTGCCAGCAGCCCCAGTGGAGGGTTTGGCTACACCTTC,CASSPSGGFGYTF
-,-,TRBJ2-2,TRBV18,TGTGCCAGCTCACCACGTGTGGTGAGCACCGGGGAGCTGTTTTTT,CASSPRVVSTGELFF
TRBD2,-,TRBJ2-1,TRBV18,TGTGCCAGCTCACCGTTGGCGGGGGGGCACAATGAGCAGTTCTTC,CASSPLAGGHNEQFF
TRBD1,-,TRBJ2-2,TRBV19,TGTGCCAGTAGATGGGACAGGTTGAACACCGGGGAGCTGTTTTTT,CASRWDRLNTGELFF
TRBD1,once,TRBJ1-1,TRBV6-5,TGTGCCAGCAGAGGGGGACAGGGGTCGGAAGCTTTCTTT,CASRGGQGSEAFF
TRBD2,once,TRBJ2-7,TRBV18,TGTGCCAGCTCCCCCACTAGCGGCACCTCCTACGAGCAGTACTTC,CASSPTSGTSYEQYF
-,-,TRBJ2-3,TRBV4-2,TGTGCCAGCAGCCTGCAAGGGGGTAGTGATACTAGCACAGATACGCAGTATTTT,CASSLQGGSDTSTDTQYF
-,-,TRBJ2-1,TRBV19,TGTGCCAGTAGTATCCGGGACAATGAGCAGTTCTTC,CASSIRDNEQFF
-,-,TRBJ2-6,TRBV6-1,TGTGCCAGCATAGAGTCTGGGGCCAACGTCCTGACTTTC,CASIESGANVLTF
TRBD2,-,TRBJ2-1,TRBV7-3,TGTGCCAGCAGCTTAATGGGACTAGCGGGGGGAGATGAGCAGTTCTTC,CASSLMGLAGGDEQFF